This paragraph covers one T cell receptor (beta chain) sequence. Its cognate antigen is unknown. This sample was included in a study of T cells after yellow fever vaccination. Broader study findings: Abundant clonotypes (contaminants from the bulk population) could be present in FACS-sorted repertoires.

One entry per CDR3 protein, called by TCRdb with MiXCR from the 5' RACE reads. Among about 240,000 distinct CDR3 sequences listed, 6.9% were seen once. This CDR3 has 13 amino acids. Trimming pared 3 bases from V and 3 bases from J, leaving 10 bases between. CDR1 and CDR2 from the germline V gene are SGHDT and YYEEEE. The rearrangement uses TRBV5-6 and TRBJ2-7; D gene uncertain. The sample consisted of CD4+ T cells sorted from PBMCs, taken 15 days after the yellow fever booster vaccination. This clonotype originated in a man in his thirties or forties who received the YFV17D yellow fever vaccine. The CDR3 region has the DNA TGTGCCAGCAGCTCGGGCTGGAACTACGAGCAGTACTTC. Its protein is CASSSGWNYEQYF.